This T cell receptor beta chain emerged from a study of blood T cell repertoires in COVID-19. For the study at large: T cells, B-cell-depleted T cells, or PBMCs supplied cDNA or gDNA.

The germline V gene encodes CDR1 MNHEY and CDR2 SVGEGT. This CDR3 spans 17 amino acids. The trim removed 1 base at V and 1 base at J, leaving 4 bases unmatched. The protocol was immunoSEQ multiplex PCR, while the TCRdb copy is restricted to in-frame clones and leaves out a portion. The data contain about 110,000 clones, approximately 86% of them singletons. This TCR was recovered from a woman aged 45-65 years with active or convalescent COVID-19. V and J are TRBV6-2 or TRBV6-3 and TRBJ2-2; 9 nucleotides match TRBD2. The sequenced sample was peripheral blood. CDR3 nucleotides: TGTGCCAGCAGTTACTTCGGTAGCGGGAGGAACACCGGGGAGCTGTTTTTT. Protein: CASSYFGSGRNTGELFF.